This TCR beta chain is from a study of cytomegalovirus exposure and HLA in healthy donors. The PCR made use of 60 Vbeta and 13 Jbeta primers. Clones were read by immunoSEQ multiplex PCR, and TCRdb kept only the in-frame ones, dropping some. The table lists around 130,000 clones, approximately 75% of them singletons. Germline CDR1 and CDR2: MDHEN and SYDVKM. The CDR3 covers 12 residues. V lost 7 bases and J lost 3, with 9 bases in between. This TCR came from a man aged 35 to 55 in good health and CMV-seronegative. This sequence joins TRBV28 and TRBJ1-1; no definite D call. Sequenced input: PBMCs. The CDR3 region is CASTMGYTEAFF. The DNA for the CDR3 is TGTGCCAGCACCATGGGCTACACTGAAGCTTTCTTT.